This TCR beta chain was documented in a study of post-analysis software for immune sequencing data. Study-wide findings and caveats: Comparison of patients with controls showed 4 to 6 TRBV segments more frequent in patients, TRBV5-6, TRBV5-1 and TRBV20-1 among them.

The V gene's germline CDR1 is DFQATT and CDR2 SNEGSKA (reference sequence). Trimming at V came to 3 bases and at J to 3 bases, leaving 7 bases not matched to a gene. This CDR3 region has 15 residues. Carried by the TCR beta cDNA libraries were unique molecular identifiers. TCRdb processed the PCR reads anew with MiXCR; each CDR3 protein has one entry. The data show over 300,000 distinct CDR3 sequences, with roughly 36% seen just once and 13% held by the top ten. As regards this clonotype: The antigen is not known.

Sequenced input: blood. This sequence originates from a girl under 18 with multiple sclerosis. The V gene is TRBV20-1, the J gene TRBJ2-7; TRBD1 matches 11 bases. The CDR3 nucleotides are TGCAGTGCTAGTGGTGGACAGGGGGCGAGCTACGAGCAGTACTTC. Translated, it gives CSASGGQGASYEQYF.